This entry lists 17 T cell receptor beta chains sequenced from one sample in a study of T cell changes during pregnancy in multiple sclerosis. Assay: immunoSEQ multiplex PCR; the TCRdb copy retains only in-frame clones and omits some. The sample records roughly 28,000 clones, approximately 92% being singletons. The specimen was CD8+ T cells from peripheral blood mononuclear cells, collected before pregnancy. These TCRs come from a female donor with multiple sclerosis, enrolled in a pregnancy study.

This chain connects TRBV19 to TRBJ1-5; perhaps TRBD1 as D (5 bases). The germline V gene encodes CDR1 LNHDA and CDR2 SQIVND (reference sequence). The length of the CDR3 is 17 residues. Between the trimmed V and J ends, which lost 5 bases and 3 bases, there was a span of 20 bases. CDR3 bases: TGTGCCAGTAGTCCCCACCCTTCCACAGGAAACAATCAGCCCCAGCATTTT. Encoded protein: CASSPHPSTGNNQPQHF.

This sequence joins TRBV21-1 and TRBJ1-5; the D call of TRBD1 is as the table states it, not checked on the DNA. TRBV21-1 is a pseudogene segment. CDR3 size: 13 residues. The CDR3 is CASYRALNQPQHF. CDR3 nucleotide sequence: TGTGCCAGTTACAGGGCCCTCAATCAGCCCCAGCATTTT.

CDR3 DNA sequence: TGTGCCAGCAGCTTATCGGGGGTTTGGACTGAAGCTTTCTTT. Translating it yields CASSLSGVWTEAFF. The V call is TRBV7-6, the J call TRBJ1-1; tentatively, D is TRBD1 (5 bases). This CDR3 has 14 residues. V gave up 2 bases and J gave up 5 bases, with 12 bases separating them. Germline CDR1 and CDR2: SGHVS and FNYEAQ.

The chain joins TRBV2 to TRBJ1-2; 9 bases line up with TRBD1. Germline assignment: CDR1 SNHLY and CDR2 FYNNEI. The CDR3 has 12 residues. Trimming removed 8 bases from V and 8 bases from J; junction bases left unmatched: 6. The CDR3 region has the DNA TGTGCCAGCCTACAGGGGGCGGAGGGCTACACCTTC. This translates into CASLQGAEGYTF.

The J gene is TRBJ2-2, the V gene TRBV5-8, with D tentatively TRBD1 (6 bases). V lost 4 bases, J lost 1 base, and 20 bases lay in between. The CDR3 is 18 residues long. Germline V lookup: CDR1 SGHTS, CDR2 YDEGEE. Written as DNA, the CDR3 is TGTGCCAGCAGCGATATCATGTTAGGGACAATGAACACCGGGGAGCTGTTTTTT. This codes for CASSDIMLGTMNTGELFF.

The gene calls are TRBV5-1 and TRBJ1-1; no reliable D call. The germline gives CDR1 SGHRS, CDR2 YFSETQ. The CDR3 sequence is 17 residues long. V was cut by 3 bases and J by 5 bases, with 23 bases left in between. This CDR3 reads CASSSRLRKGPGTEAFF. CDR3 sequence (DNA): TGCGCCAGCAGCTCCCGCCTCCGGAAGGGCCCGGGGACTGAAGCTTTCTTT.

The chain employs TRBV5-4 and TRBJ1-2; D may be TRBD1 (6 bases). Germline loops: CDR1 SGHNT, CDR2 YYREEE (reference sequence). There are 15 residues in the CDR3. V was pared by 5 bases and J by 2 bases, with 16 bases between. CDR3 DNA: TGTGCCAGCAGGCCCCGGCAGCAGGGGAACTATGGCTACACCTTC. Its translation is CASRPRQQGNYGYTF.

This clone was recorded once. V is TRBV9 and J is TRBJ2-7; TRBD2 aligns across 11 bases. Germline assignment: CDR1 SGDLS and CDR2 YYNGEE. CDR3 size: 17 residues. V shed 4 bases, J shed 3 bases, and the junction held 12 bases outside the gene matches. Here the CDR3 DNA reads TGTGCCAGCAGCCCCGGGACTAGCGGTTTATTCCTCTACGAGCAGTACTTC. Protein: CASSPGTSGLFLYEQYF.

V and J are TRBV9 and TRBJ1-1; D might be TRBD1 (6 bases). Looked up from germline, CDR1 is SGDLS and CDR2 is YYNGEE. Trimming pared 4 bases from V and 2 bases from J, leaving 15 bases between. This CDR3 contains 15 residues. The chain's CDR3 is CASSPWTVSNTEAFF. CDR3 bases: TGTGCCAGCAGCCCCTGGACAGTCTCAAACACTGAAGCTTTCTTT.

The gene calls are TRBV5-4 and TRBJ2-1; TRBD2 might be the D (5 bases). Trimming took off 4 bases at V and 4 bases at J, with 15 bases between the two ends. In germline, CDR1 is SGHNT, CDR2 YYREEE (reference sequence). The CDR3 totals 15 residues. CDR3 region: CASSILGLGYNEQFF. CDR3 bases: TGTGCCAGCAGCATACTAGGCCTGGGGTACAATGAGCAGTTCTTC. The entire variable domain, with the rest obtained from reference TRBV5-4 and TRBJ2-1, is as follows: ETGVTQSPTHLIKTRGQQVTLRCSSQSGHNTVSWYQQALGQGPQFIFQYYREEENGRGNFPPRFSGLQFPNYSSELNVNALELDDSALYLCASSILGLGYNEQFFGPGTRLTVL.

V usage is TRBV21-1 and J usage is TRBJ2-3; the D call in the table, TRBD2, was not verified against the DNA. TRBV21-1 is a listed pseudogene. The CDR3 runs 18 residues. The CDR3 region has the DNA TGTGCCAGCAGCAAAAAAATCCAAGTAAGCGGGAGTGAGGTTACGCAGTATTTT. Protein: CASSKKIQVSGSEVTQYF.

The gene calls are TRBV11-3 and TRBJ2-1; D gene uncertain. This CDR3 contains 13 residues. The ends were cut back, 5 bases at V and 9 bases at J, with 14 bases in the middle. Germline lookup yields CDR1 SGHNT and CDR2 YENEEA. CDR3 nucleotide sequence: TGTGCCAGCAGCCCATTCCGAGGATTTGAGCAGTTCTTC. Translated, it gives CASSPFRGFEQFF.

This chain connects TRBV29-1 to TRBJ2-1; 10 nucleotides line up with TRBD1. Germline-derived CDR1 and CDR2 are SQVTM and ANQGSEA. There are 16 residues in the CDR3. Losses at the gene ends were 3 bases for V and 0 bases for J; bases not matched to a gene: 5. In DNA form, the CDR3 reads TGCAGCGTTGAGGGCCGGACAGGGGGCTCCTACAATGAGCAGTTCTTC. This encodes CSVEGRTGGSYNEQFF.

In the case of this clone: Other DNA sequences of this sample code for an identical CDR3. The gene calls are TRBV9 and TRBJ2-1; a weak D match, TRBD1 (6 bases). V was cut by 0 bases and J by 4 bases, with 8 bases left in between. Germline CDR1 and CDR2: SGDLS and YYNGEE. The CDR3 extends over 14 amino acids. The CDR3 bases are TGTGCCAGCAGCGTAGAGGGGGAATACAATGAGCAGTTCTTC. This gives the protein CASSVEGEYNEQFF. Full variable domain (remainder filled in from reference TRBV9 and TRBJ2-1): DSGVTQTPKHLITATGQRVTLRCSPRSGDLSVYWYQQSLDQGLQFLIQYYNGEERAKGNILERFSAQQFPDLHSELNLSSLELGDSALYFCASSVEGEYNEQFFGPGTRLTVL.

V gene TRBV4-2 combines with J gene TRBJ2-1; possibly TRBD1 for D (5 bases). Germline CDR1 reads LGHNA; CDR2 reads YNFKEQ. Trimming took 0 bases from V and 12 from J, leaving 9 bases between them. The CDR3 contains 12 residues. For the CDR3, the DNA is TGTGCCAGCAGCCAAGACTCAGGGTGGCAGTTCTTC. Protein sequence: CASSQDSGWQFF.

This clone was recorded only once. The rearrangement uses TRBV9 and TRBJ1-5; D gene ambiguous. The CDR3 extends over 14 amino acids. The germline V gene has CDR1 SGDLS and CDR2 YYNGEE. V gave up 0 bases and J gave up 5 bases, with 9 bases separating them. CDR3 loop: CASSVGRGYQPQHF. As DNA, the CDR3 is TGTGCCAGCAGCGTAGGTCGGGGATATCAGCCCCAGCATTTT.

V usage is TRBV6-1 and J usage is TRBJ1-1, with D tentatively TRBD1 (6 bases). The CDR3 is made up of 14 amino acids. Trimming cost V 5 bases and J 7 bases, with 17 bases left between them. Per the germline V gene, CDR1 is MNHNS and CDR2 is SASEGT. CDR3 nucleotide sequence: TGTGCCAGCAGTCTAATTTTAGGGACAAGTGAAGCTTTCTTT. This encodes CASSLILGTSEAFF.